Following are 20 T cell receptor beta chains from one sample sequenced in a study of CD8 T cells in Susac syndrome. RNA was extracted with the RNeasy kit, and a quantity of about 0.45 to 1 ug was reverse transcribed using random hexamers. TCRdb reanalysed the immunoSEQ multiplex PCR reads using MiXCR and keeps one entry per CDR3 protein. The table has 120,000 to 150,000 distinct CDR3 sequences, approximately 94% seen once; the top ten hold approximately 0.08%. The sequencing input was CD4+ T cells from PBMCs. The receptors stem from a human donor with Susac syndrome.

The V call is TRBV28, the J call TRBJ2-3; the D gene is possibly TRBD1 (5 bases). V was pared by 6 bases and J by 0 bases, with 25 bases between. Germline CDR1 is MDHEN and CDR2 is SYDVKM. The CDR3 runs 19 residues. Here the CDR3 reads CASSSSPGYRTSSTDTQYF. The CDR3 DNA sequence: TGTGCCAGCAGCTCCAGTCCCGGATACAGGACCTCAAGCACAGATACGCAGTATTTT.

The chain carries TRBV4-1 and TRBJ2-7, with 8 bases fitting TRBD2. V dropped 1 base and J dropped 6; count of bases not matched to a gene: 14. The CDR3 extends over 17 amino acids. Germline CDR1 is MGHRA and CDR2 is YSYEKL. The CDR3 is CASSQGPVAGGSSEQYF. CDR3 in DNA: TGCGCCAGCAGCCAAGGCCCGGTCGCGGGGGGCTCGTCCGAGCAGTACTTC.

The chain is built from TRBV5-1 and TRBJ2-2; D might be TRBD1 (6 bases). The CDR3 covers 16 residues. Trimming left V 4 bases short and J 1 base short, with 14 bases between. The V gene's germline CDR1 is SGHRS and CDR2 YFSETQ. In nucleotides, the CDR3 is TGCGCCAGCAGCATCACCCCGGGACAGAACACCGGGGAGCTGTTTTTT. It encodes CASSITPGQNTGELFF.

This chain connects TRBV6-5 to TRBJ2-3, with D perhaps being TRBD1 or TRBD2 (5 bases each). There are 11 residues in the CDR3. The V gene lost 4 bases and the J gene lost 14 bases, with 13 bases spanning the gap. Germline CDR1 and CDR2: MNHEY and SVGAGI. The CDR3 loop is CASSSGPRRYF. Written as DNA, the CDR3 is TGTGCCAGCAGTTCGGGACCCCGTCGGTATTTT.

The chain joins TRBV20-1 to TRBJ2-5, with D possibly matching TRBD2 (6 bases). The CDR3 runs to 12 residues. CDR1 and CDR2 (germline): DFQATT, SNEGSKA (reference sequence). V was trimmed by 6 bases and J by 4 bases, leaving 12 bases between them. For the CDR3, the DNA is TGCAGTGCCCCGACTAGTCCAGAGACCCAGTACTTC. This codes for CSAPTSPETQYF.

V is TRBV20-1 and J is TRBJ2-7; TRBD1 matches at 9 bases. The V and J ends lost 5 bases and 6 bases, in that order; junction bases with no gene match: 14. The CDR3 runs 15 residues. The germline V gene has CDR1 DFQATT and CDR2 SNEGSKA (reference sequence). The CDR3 loop is CSAENPGTGGGEQYF. CDR3 coding DNA: TGCAGTGCTGAAAACCCCGGAACAGGGGGCGGCGAGCAGTACTTC.

The sample holds one count of this clonotype. V usage is TRBV13 and J usage is TRBJ2-5; D not certain. V shed 2 bases and J shed 7 bases, with 11 bases lying between them. Germline lookup yields CDR1 PRHDT and CDR2 FYEKMQ (reference sequence). The CDR3 extends over 13 amino acids. CDR3 amino acids: CASSLTAVRTQYF. The CDR3 nucleotides are TGTGCCAGCAGCTTAACCGCCGTTAGGACCCAGTACTTC.

The chain employs TRBV4-1 and TRBJ1-2; D is undetermined. The CDR3 is made up of 15 amino acids. Per the germline V gene, CDR1 is MGHRA and CDR2 is YSYEKL. V was pared by 0 bases and J by 2 bases, with 10 bases between. The CDR3 loop is CASSQDRTANYGYTF. CDR3 sequence (DNA): TGCGCCAGCAGCCAAGATCGGACGGCCAACTATGGCTACACCTTC.

The chain couples TRBV29-1 to TRBJ1-1; D call uncertain. Germline CDR1 SQVTM, CDR2 ANQGSEA. V was pared by 7 bases and J by 1 base, with 10 bases between. The CDR3 covers 12 residues. CDR3 sequence: CSGTMWNTEAFF. DNA of the CDR3: TGCAGCGGGACCATGTGGAACACTGAAGCTTTCTTT. The full variable domain, in which reference TRBV29-1 and TRBJ1-1 provide the parts outside the CDR3, is SAVISQKPSRDICQRGTSLTIQCQVDSQVTMMFWYRQQPGQSLTLIATANQGSEATYESGFVIDKFPISRPNLTFSTLTVSNMSPEDSSIYLCSGTMWNTEAFFGQGTRLTVV.

The chain joins TRBV7-2 to TRBJ2-2; perhaps D is TRBD1 or TRBD2 (5 bases each). Trimming shortened V by 5 bases and J by 1 base, and 14 bases separated the two germline ends. Germline lookup yields CDR1 SGHTA and CDR2 FQGNSA. This CDR3 comprises 16 residues. The CDR3 DNA reads TGTGCCAGCAGCAGCGAGGGTACAGGGAACACCGGGGAGCTGTTTTTT. Protein: CASSSEGTGNTGELFF.

V is TRBV7-3 and J is TRBJ2-1; 11 nucleotides align to TRBD2. Germline CDR1 reads SGHTA; CDR2 reads FQGTGA. V shed 3 bases, J shed 5 bases, and the junction held 3 bases outside the gene matches. The CDR3 is made up of 15 amino acids. This CDR3 is CASSFSGGANNEQFF. In DNA form, the CDR3 reads TGTGCCAGCAGCTTTAGCGGGGGGGCTAACAATGAGCAGTTCTTC.

V usage is TRBV29-1 and J usage is TRBJ2-7, with D possibly called TRBD1 or TRBD2 (5 bases each). CDR1 and CDR2 from the germline V gene are SQVTM and ANQGSEA. The CDR3 is made up of 16 amino acids. Trimming took 2 bases from V and 6 from J, leaving 23 bases between them. DNA of the CDR3: TGCAGCGTTGAATTCCGGGGTGGGGGTGTGGGGCGCGAGCAGTACTTC. This codes for CSVEFRGGGVGREQYF.

The chain is built from TRBV18 and TRBJ2-7, with D possibly matching TRBD1 (5 bases). CDR3 length: 15 amino acids. V shed 6 bases and J shed 6 bases, with 21 bases lying between them. From germline, CDR1 is KGHSH and CDR2 LQKENI. DNA for the CDR3: TGTGCCAGCTCTCGCTCGCAGGGCAGGGAAAGCGAGCAGTACTTC. Translated, it gives CASSRSQGRESEQYF.

The chain combines TRBV9 with TRBJ1-1; D unresolved. Germline CDR1 SGDLS, CDR2 YYNGEE. V lost 4 bases, J lost 2 bases, and 12 bases lay in between. This CDR3 comprises 14 residues. Here the CDR3 reads CASSPPSRNTEAFF. The DNA of the CDR3 is TGTGCCAGCAGCCCGCCTTCCAGAAACACTGAAGCTTTCTTT.

V usage is TRBV6-5 and J usage is TRBJ2-5; D is unresolved. The CDR3 is 14 residues long. Trimming stripped 5 bases from V and 1 base from J, with 11 bases between. Germline assignment: CDR1 MNHEY and CDR2 SVGAGI. The CDR3 reads CASSLYKTQETQYF. The DNA for the CDR3 is TGTGCCAGCAGTCTCTACAAGACCCAAGAGACCCAGTACTTC.

This chain connects TRBV5-1 to TRBJ2-1, with D perhaps TRBD2 (6 bases). Germline loops: CDR1 SGHRS, CDR2 YFSETQ. The CDR3 spans 16 residues. V lost 4 bases and J 0 bases, leaving 14 bases between the germline ends. CDR3 coding DNA: TGCGCCAGCAGCCCGCGGGGCGGGGACTCCTACAATGAGCAGTTCTTC. Amino acids: CASSPRGGDSYNEQFF. Full variable domain (rest looked up from reference TRBV5-1 and TRBJ2-1): KAGVTQTPRYLIKTRGQQVTLSCSPISGHRSVSWYQQTPGQGLQFLFEYFSETQRNKGNFPGRFSGRQFSNSRSEMNVSTLELGDSALYLCASSPRGGDSYNEQFFGPGTRLTVL.

The chain couples TRBV5-5 to TRBJ2-5, with D perhaps given as TRBD1 or TRBD2 (6 bases each). The CDR3 loop spans 15 amino acids. The germline V gene has CDR1 SGHKS and CDR2 YYEKEE (reference sequence). The V gene lost 1 base and the J gene lost 5 bases, with 15 bases spanning the gap. The CDR3 is CASSLRVGGAETQYF. In DNA form, the CDR3 reads TGTGCCAGCAGCTTGAGGGTCGGGGGCGCGGAGACCCAGTACTTC.

This sequence joins TRBV28 and TRBJ2-2, with unresolved D. V was trimmed by 5 bases and J by 10 bases, leaving 17 bases between them. The CDR3 contains 14 residues. CDR1 and CDR2 from the germline V gene are MDHEN and SYDVKM. Here the CDR3 DNA reads TGTGCCAGCAGTCCCCCCTGGGAACGACCGGAGCTGTTTTTT. The encoded protein is CASSPPWERPELFF.

The genes are TRBV20-1 and TRBJ2-7; 8 bases fit TRBD1. J was trimmed by 0 bases and V by 7 bases; bases with no gene match: 2. CDR3 length: 12 residues. CDR1 is DFQATT, CDR2 SNEGSKA, per germline (reference sequence). For the CDR3, the DNA is TGCAGTGGACAGGGGCACTCCTACGAGCAGTACTTC. It encodes CSGQGHSYEQYF.

The rearrangement links TRBV5-1 to TRBJ2-5; the match to TRBD2 covers 7 bases. The CDR3 extends over 14 amino acids. V lost 4 bases and J lost 5; bases outside the gene matches: 8. Per germline, CDR1 SGHRS and CDR2 YFSETQ. This CDR3 reads CASSPGLERETQYF. DNA of the CDR3: TGCGCCAGCAGCCCAGGACTAGAGAGGGAGACCCAGTACTTC. The entire variable domain, with the rest obtained from reference TRBV5-1 and TRBJ2-5, is as follows: KAGVTQTPRYLIKTRGQQVTLSCSPISGHRSVSWYQQTPGQGLQFLFEYFSETQRNKGNFPGRFSGRQFSNSRSEMNVSTLELGDSALYLCASSPGLERETQYFGPGTRLLVL.